Presented here are 22 T cell receptor beta chains from one specimen sequenced in a study of preoperative IRX-2 immunotherapy in early breast cancer. This sample's treatment: preoperative locoregional IRX-2 cytokine immunotherapy. Repertoires were generated with immunoSEQ multiplex PCR, while TCRdb's copy carries only in-frame clones and drops some. This sample has more than 20,000 clones, with nearly 80% found just once. The starting material was lymph node tissue, obtained before IRX-2 immunotherapy. The receptors stem from a human donor with breast cancer.

This clone was seen a single time. J is TRBJ2-5 and V is TRBV19, with D perhaps TRBD1 (5 bases). V lost 3 bases and J lost 2, with 16 bases in between. This CDR3 spans 16 amino acids. Germline V gene data show CDR1 as LNHDA and CDR2 as SQIVND (reference sequence). This CDR3 reads CASSMSPGSLQETQYF. CDR3 bases: TGTGCCAGTAGTATGTCGCCAGGGTCCTTGCAAGAGACCCAGTACTTC.

This clone was seen once. The genes are TRBV5-1 and TRBJ1-2, with a tentative D call TRBD1 (5 bases). Trimming pared 3 bases from V and 4 bases from J, leaving 19 bases between. The CDR3 sequence is 16 residues long. Germline V CDR1 and CDR2: SGHRS, YFSETQ. CDR3 residues: CASSWDGRESSYGYTF. CDR3 bases: TGCGCCAGCAGCTGGGACGGGAGGGAGAGCAGCTATGGCTACACCTTC.

This clone was observed a single time. This chain links TRBV11-3 with TRBJ1-1, with a possible D match to TRBD1 (6 bases). This CDR3 is 19 amino acids long. Germline loops: CDR1 SGHNT, CDR2 YENEEA. V lost 5 bases to trimming and J lost 1 base, with 26 bases between them. The CDR3 bases are TGTGCCAGCAGCGCCAGAGACAGGCGAGTTCAGAGAAGGAACACTGAAGCTTTCTTT. It yields the protein CASSARDRRVQRRNTEAFF.

In this sample, this clone turned up a few times. V gene TRBV6-8 combines with J gene TRBJ2-2; D uncertain. Trimming shortened V by 5 bases and J by 3 bases, and 10 bases separated the two germline ends. Germline V gene sequence: CDR1 MNHGY, CDR2 SAAAGT. There are 14 residues in the CDR3. As DNA, the CDR3 is TGTGCCAGCAGTGTCGTCAGCTACACCGGGGAGCTGTTTTTT. It translates to CASSVVSYTGELFF.

The CDR3: CAWSQGTYNEQFF. CDR3 in DNA: TGTGCCTGGAGCCAGGGAACCTACAATGAGCAGTTCTTC. This rearrangement joins TRBV30 to TRBJ2-1, with D possibly matching TRBD1 (5 bases). CDR1 and CDR2 (germline): GTSNPN, SVGIG (reference sequence). The CDR3 spans 13 residues. V shed 3 bases and J shed 2 bases, with 8 bases lying between them.

The genes are TRBV5-1 and TRBJ2-3, with 10 bases lining up with TRBD2. Germline CDR1 reads SGHRS; CDR2 reads YFSETQ. This CDR3 region has 18 residues. V lost 1 base, J lost 6 bases, and 14 bases stayed unmatched. CDR3 nucleotide sequence: TGCGCCAGCAGCTTGTTGAGTAGCGGGGGGACCATACCCGATACGCAGTATTTT. This sequence encodes CASSLLSSGGTIPDTQYF.

The genes are TRBV6-8 and TRBJ2-7; D gene ambiguous. Germline lookup yields CDR1 MNHGY and CDR2 SAAAGT. Trimming shortened V by 0 bases and J by 0 bases, and 9 bases separated the two germline ends. The CDR3 has 15 amino acids. The CDR3 nucleotides read TGTGCCAGCAGTTACTCGAAAGGGTTCTCCTACGAGCAGTACTTC. Protein: CASSYSKGFSYEQYF.

V usage is TRBV11-3 and J usage is TRBJ1-2, with D maybe TRBD1 (5 bases). Trimming removed 5 bases at V and 0 bases at J, with 10 bases between. The CDR3 extends over 14 amino acids. The V gene's germline CDR1 is SGHNT and CDR2 YENEEA. The CDR3 spells CASSRGTANYGYTF. The DNA of the CDR3 is TGTGCCAGCAGCCGCGGGACGGCTAACTATGGCTACACCTTC.

V gene TRBV23-1 combines with J gene TRBJ1-1; D unresolved. TRBV23-1 is an ORF, and what it does is uncertain. This CDR3 spans 13 amino acids. V was pared by 6 bases and J by 1 base, with 9 bases between. DNA for the CDR3: TGCGCCAGCAGCCGGAACAGGAACACTGAAGCTTTCTTT. Amino acid sequence: CASSRNRNTEAFF.

The chain has TRBV23-1 and TRBJ1-2, with 9 positions matching TRBD1. TRBV23-1 is noted as an ORF with a role that remains uncertain. V was clipped by 6 bases and J by 5 bases; unmatched bases: 4. This CDR3 spans 13 amino acids. The CDR3 is CASSLDRGYGYTF. The CDR3, as DNA: TGCGCCAGCAGCTTGGACAGGGGATATGGCTACACCTTC.

The V and J genes are TRBV6-8 and TRBJ2-5, with D tentatively TRBD2 (5 bases). Trimming took off 6 bases at V and 0 bases at J, with 17 bases between the two ends. The CDR3 covers 16 residues. CDR1 is MNHGY and CDR2 is SAAAGT in the germline V gene. The CDR3 reads CASRPVYGGYQETQYF. The CDR3 bases are TGTGCCAGCAGGCCGGTCTACGGCGGGTACCAAGAGACCCAGTACTTC.

The gene calls are TRBV28 and TRBJ1-1; possible D gene TRBD1, 5 bases. The germline V gene has CDR1 MDHEN and CDR2 SYDVKM. V was cut by 5 bases and J by 4 bases, with 17 bases left in between. CDR3 length equals 15 residues. In DNA, the CDR3 is TGTGCCAGCAGTCATGGGTCAGGGTTGGGCACTGAAGCTTTCTTT. This encodes CASSHGSGLGTEAFF.

The V and J genes are TRBV28 and TRBJ1-5, with 7 bases fitting TRBD1. V shed 2 bases, J shed 3 bases, and the junction held 7 bases outside the gene matches. This CDR3 comprises 16 residues. The germline V gene encodes CDR1 MDHEN and CDR2 SYDVKM. CDR3: CASSLAGQTINQPQHF. CDR3 nucleotides: TGTGCCAGCAGTTTAGCGGGACAGACCATCAATCAGCCCCAGCATTTT.

As regards this clone: Relative to the germline gene, one junction end is altered; a read error may explain this. The chain links TRBV6-8 to TRBJ1-1; 10 bases line up with TRBD1. The CDR3 extends over 15 amino acids. Germline CDR1 MNHGY, CDR2 SAAAGT. The CDR3 coding sequence is TGTGCCATCAGTGGGGACAGGGGTAAGAGCACTGAAGCTTTCTTT. This codes for CAISGDRGKSTEAFF.

This chain joins TRBV28 and TRBJ1-2; tentatively, D is TRBD1 (5 bases). Trimming removed 5 bases from V and 8 bases from J, with 18 bases in between. The CDR3 is 14 amino acids. The V gene's germline CDR1 is MDHEN and CDR2 SYDVKM. The CDR3 sequence is CASSTTRAPHGYTF. The CDR3 coding sequence is TGTGCCAGCAGTACCACCAGGGCCCCCCACGGCTACACCTTC.

This clone was counted a single time. The J gene is TRBJ2-6, the V gene TRBV15; D may be TRBD1 (5 bases). The ends were cut back, 0 bases at V and 2 bases at J, with 8 bases in the middle. The length of the CDR3 is 16 residues. Germline V lookup: CDR1 LNHNV, CDR2 YYDKDF (reference sequence). CDR3 in amino acids: CATSRDPGPGANVLTF. CDR3 nucleotide sequence: TGTGCCACCAGCAGAGACCCAGGGCCTGGGGCCAACGTCCTGACTTTC.

This clone is a singleton in its sample. The J gene is TRBJ1-3, the V gene TRBV5-1, with unresolved D. Germline loops: CDR1 SGHRS, CDR2 YFSETQ. V lost 2 bases, J lost 0 bases, and 12 bases lay in between. CDR3 length: 16 amino acids. CDR3 coding DNA: TGCGCCAGCAGCTTTAATCTGGGAGCCTCTGGAAACACCATATATTTT. This gives the protein CASSFNLGASGNTIYF.

The V gene is TRBV6-4, the J gene TRBJ1-5, with D maybe TRBD1 (6 bases). Germline V gene sequence: CDR1 MRHNA, CDR2 SNTAGT. V lost 7 bases to trimming and J lost 0 bases, with 13 bases between them. CDR3 length equals 15 residues. In DNA form, the CDR3 reads TGTGCCAGCACTTACGACAGGTCTAGCAATCAGCCCCAGCATTTT. Translated: CASTYDRSSNQPQHF.

The chain links TRBV19 to TRBJ1-5, with a possible D match to TRBD1 (5 bases). CDR1 and CDR2 from the germline V gene are LNHDA and SQIVND (reference sequence). Trimming removed 6 bases from V and 1 base from J, with 16 bases in between. This CDR3 is 16 amino acids long. CDR3 coding DNA: TGTGCCAGTAGGGAGGGCAGGGCTTACAGCAATCAGCCCCAGCATTTT. Protein: CASREGRAYSNQPQHF.

This clone has more than one count but fewer than ten. The rearrangement links TRBV11-3 to TRBJ2-4, with TRBD1 matching over 8 bases. The CDR3 spans 16 residues. V shed 5 bases, J shed 3 bases, and the junction held 9 bases outside the gene matches. CDR1 SGHNT and CDR2 YENEEA come from the germline V gene. CDR3 amino acids: CASSPEDRVGKNIQYF. CDR3 in DNA: TGTGCCAGCAGCCCCGAGGACAGGGTGGGCAAAAACATTCAGTACTTC.

In this sample, this clone turned up a few times. The chain combines TRBV5-1 with TRBJ1-4, with 7 nucleotides matching TRBD1. The trim removed 4 bases at V and 3 bases at J, leaving 9 bases unmatched. The CDR3 covers 16 residues. In germline, CDR1 is SGHRS, CDR2 YFSETQ. The CDR3 protein is CASSPYTGEANEKLFF. The DNA of the CDR3 is TGCGCCAGCAGCCCCTATACAGGGGAAGCTAATGAAAAACTGTTTTTT.

The V gene is TRBV19, the J gene TRBJ1-5, with D unresolved. This CDR3 contains 14 residues. With 7 bases removed from V and 1 base from J, the gap between germline ends came to 11 bases. Germline V gene sequence: CDR1 LNHDA, CDR2 SQIVND (reference sequence). CDR3 DNA sequence: TGTGCCAGTACTGCGGGTACCAGCAATCAGCCCCAGCATTTT. Translated: CASTAGTSNQPQHF.